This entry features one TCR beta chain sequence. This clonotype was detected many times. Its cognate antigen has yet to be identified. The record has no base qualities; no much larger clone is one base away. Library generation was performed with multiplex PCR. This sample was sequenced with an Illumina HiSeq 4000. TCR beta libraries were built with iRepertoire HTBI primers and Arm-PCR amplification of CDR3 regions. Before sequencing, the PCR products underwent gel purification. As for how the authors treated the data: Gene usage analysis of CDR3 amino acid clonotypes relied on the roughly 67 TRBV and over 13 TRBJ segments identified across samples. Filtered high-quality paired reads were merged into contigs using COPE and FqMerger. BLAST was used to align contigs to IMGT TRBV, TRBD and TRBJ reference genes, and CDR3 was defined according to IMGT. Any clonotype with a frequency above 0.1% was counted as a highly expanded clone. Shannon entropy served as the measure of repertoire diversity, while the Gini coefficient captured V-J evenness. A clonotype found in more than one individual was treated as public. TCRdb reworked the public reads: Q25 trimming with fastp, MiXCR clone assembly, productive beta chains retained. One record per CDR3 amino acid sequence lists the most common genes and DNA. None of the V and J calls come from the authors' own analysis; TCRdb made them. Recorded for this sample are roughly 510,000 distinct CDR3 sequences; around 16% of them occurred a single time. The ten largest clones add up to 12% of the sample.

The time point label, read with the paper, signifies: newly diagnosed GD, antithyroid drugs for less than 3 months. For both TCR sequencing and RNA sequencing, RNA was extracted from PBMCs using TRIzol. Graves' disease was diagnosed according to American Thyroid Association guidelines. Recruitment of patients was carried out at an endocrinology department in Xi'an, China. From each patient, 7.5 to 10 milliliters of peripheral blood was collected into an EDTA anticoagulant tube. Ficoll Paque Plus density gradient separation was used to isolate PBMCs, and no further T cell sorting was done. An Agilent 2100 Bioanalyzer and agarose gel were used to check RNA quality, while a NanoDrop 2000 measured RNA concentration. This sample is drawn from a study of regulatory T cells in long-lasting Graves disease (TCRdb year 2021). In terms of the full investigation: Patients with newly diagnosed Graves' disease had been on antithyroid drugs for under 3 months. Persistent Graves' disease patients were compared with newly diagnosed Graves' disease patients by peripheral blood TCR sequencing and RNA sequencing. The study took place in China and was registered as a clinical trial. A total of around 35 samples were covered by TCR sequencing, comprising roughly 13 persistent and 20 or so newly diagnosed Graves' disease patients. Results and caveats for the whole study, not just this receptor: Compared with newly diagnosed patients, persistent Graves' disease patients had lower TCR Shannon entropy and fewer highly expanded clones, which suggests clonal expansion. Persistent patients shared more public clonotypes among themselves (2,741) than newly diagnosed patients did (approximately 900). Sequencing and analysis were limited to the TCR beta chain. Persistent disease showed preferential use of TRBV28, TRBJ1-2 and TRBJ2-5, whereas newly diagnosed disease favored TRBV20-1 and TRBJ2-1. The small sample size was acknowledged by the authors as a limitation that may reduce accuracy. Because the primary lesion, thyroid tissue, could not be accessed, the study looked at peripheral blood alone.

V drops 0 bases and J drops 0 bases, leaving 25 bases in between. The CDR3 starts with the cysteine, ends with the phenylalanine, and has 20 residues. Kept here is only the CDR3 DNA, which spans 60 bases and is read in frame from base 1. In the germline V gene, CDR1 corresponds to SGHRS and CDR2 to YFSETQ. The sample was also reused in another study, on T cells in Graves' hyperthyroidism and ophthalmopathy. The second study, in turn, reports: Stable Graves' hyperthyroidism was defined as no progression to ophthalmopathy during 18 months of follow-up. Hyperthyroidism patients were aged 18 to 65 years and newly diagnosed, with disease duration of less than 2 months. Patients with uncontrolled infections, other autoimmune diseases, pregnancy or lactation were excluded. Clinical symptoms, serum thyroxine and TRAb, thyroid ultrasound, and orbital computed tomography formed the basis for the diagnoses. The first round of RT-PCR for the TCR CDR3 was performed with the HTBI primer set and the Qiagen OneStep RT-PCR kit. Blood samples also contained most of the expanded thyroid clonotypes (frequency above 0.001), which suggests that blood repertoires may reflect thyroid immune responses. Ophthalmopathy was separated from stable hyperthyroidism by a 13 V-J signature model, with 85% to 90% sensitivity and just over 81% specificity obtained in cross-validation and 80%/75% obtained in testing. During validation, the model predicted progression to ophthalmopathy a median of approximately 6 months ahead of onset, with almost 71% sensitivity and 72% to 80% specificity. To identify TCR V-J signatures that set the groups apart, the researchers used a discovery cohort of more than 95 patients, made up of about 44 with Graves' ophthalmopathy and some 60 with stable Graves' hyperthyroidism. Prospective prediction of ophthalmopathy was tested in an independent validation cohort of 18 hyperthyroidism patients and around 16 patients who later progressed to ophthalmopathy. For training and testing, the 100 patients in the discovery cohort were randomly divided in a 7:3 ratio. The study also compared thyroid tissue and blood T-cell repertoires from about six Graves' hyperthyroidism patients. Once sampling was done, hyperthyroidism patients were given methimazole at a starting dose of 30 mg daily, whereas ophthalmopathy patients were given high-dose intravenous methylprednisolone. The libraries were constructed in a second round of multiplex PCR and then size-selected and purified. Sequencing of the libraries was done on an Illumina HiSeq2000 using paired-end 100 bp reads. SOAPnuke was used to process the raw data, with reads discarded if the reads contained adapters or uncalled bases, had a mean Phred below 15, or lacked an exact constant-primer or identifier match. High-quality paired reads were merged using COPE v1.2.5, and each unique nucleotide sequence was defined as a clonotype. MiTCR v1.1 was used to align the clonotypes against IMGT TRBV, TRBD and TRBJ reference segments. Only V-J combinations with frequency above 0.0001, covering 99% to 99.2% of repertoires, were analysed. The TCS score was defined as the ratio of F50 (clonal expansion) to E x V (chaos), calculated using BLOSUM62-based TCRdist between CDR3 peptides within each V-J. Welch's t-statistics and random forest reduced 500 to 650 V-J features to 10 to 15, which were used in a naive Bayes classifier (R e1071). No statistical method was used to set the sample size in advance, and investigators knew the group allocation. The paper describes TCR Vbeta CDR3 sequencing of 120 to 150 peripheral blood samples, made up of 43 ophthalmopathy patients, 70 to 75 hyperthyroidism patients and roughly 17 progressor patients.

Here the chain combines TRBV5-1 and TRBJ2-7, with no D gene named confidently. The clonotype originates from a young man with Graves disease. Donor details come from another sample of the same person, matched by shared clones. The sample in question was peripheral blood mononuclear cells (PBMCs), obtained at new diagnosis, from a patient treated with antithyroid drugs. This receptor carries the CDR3 CASSLGRLTSDRTASYEQYF. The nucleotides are TGCGCCAGCAGCTTGGGCCGATTAACTTCGGACCGGACGGCCTCCTACGAGCAGTACTTC.